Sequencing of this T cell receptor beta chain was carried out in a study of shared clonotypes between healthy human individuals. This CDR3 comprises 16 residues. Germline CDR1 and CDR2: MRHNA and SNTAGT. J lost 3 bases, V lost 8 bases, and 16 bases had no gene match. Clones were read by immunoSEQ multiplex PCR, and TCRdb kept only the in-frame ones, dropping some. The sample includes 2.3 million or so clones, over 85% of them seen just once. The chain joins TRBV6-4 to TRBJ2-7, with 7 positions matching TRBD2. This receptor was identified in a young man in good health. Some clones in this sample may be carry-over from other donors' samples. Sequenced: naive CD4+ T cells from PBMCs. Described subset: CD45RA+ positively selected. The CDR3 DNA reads TGTGCCAGCGGGGGGGAAAGGGAGGGCCCTTACTACGAGCAGTACTTC. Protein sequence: CASGGEREGPYYEQYF.